The T cell receptor (beta chain) described here comes from a study of CD8 T cells in Susac syndrome. Study background: Blood was drawn from Susac syndrome patients while they were therapy-naive, on corticosteroids, or on intravenous immunoglobulin alone.

cDNA came from around 0.5 to 1 ug RNA primed by random hexamers. TCRdb redid the calling of the immunoSEQ multiplex PCR reads with MiXCR, one entry per CDR3 protein. In the table there are around 95,000 distinct CDR3 sequences, roughly 96% of which are singletons. Germline assignment: CDR1 DFQATT and CDR2 SNEGSKA (reference sequence). Trimming stripped 7 bases from V and 1 base from J, with 13 bases between. There are 13 residues in the CDR3. The TCR was taken from a human donor with Susac syndrome. The V gene is TRBV20-1, the J gene TRBJ1-1; D is uncertain. Material: CD8+ T cells from PBMCs. The chain's CDR3 is CSGMGSGNTEAFF. The CDR3 bases are TGCAGTGGGATGGGGTCGGGGAACACTGAAGCTTTCTTT.